This T cell receptor beta chain emerged from a study of cytomegalovirus exposure and HLA in healthy donors. PCR used 60 Vbeta primers and 13 Jbeta primers. Clones were read by immunoSEQ multiplex PCR, and TCRdb kept only the in-frame ones, dropping some. Of 200,000 or so clones in the sample, 70% to 80% were seen once. Trimming left V 3 bases short and J 3 bases short, with 14 bases between. Germline assignment: CDR1 KGHSH and CDR2 LQKENI. The CDR3 loop spans 16 amino acids. This clone appeared once. The TCR sequence derives from a male donor in good health and CMV-seropositive. The gene calls are TRBV18 and TRBJ2-2; D might be TRBD1 (5 bases). The sequenced sample was PBMCs. CDR3 loop: CASSPLLTDYTGELFF. CDR3 nucleotide sequence: TGTGCCAGCTCACCTCTACTGACAGACTACACCGGGGAGCTGTTTTTT.